Listed below are T cell receptor beta chains from one sample, sequenced in a study of vaccination and CD4 T cells after COVID-19. These receptors are not linked to any known antigen. TCRdb re-called the PCR reads through MiXCR, storing one row per CDR3 protein. The sample lists about 10,000 distinct CDR3 sequences, under 55% occurring once. Source material: CD4+ T cells from blood, cultured in vitro. The receptors were gathered from a human donor who had recovered from COVID-19. Both conserved end residues are part of each CDR3. The D gene is left open where the match is weak. Where a row states a size, it is once, few, many or the class of an expanded clone; other rows omit it.

clone_size	cdr3_length	d_call	v_call	j_call	cdr3_aa	cdr3_nt
-	13	-	TRBV11-3	TRBJ2-3	CASSLPGTDTQYF	TGTGCCAGCAGCTTACCGGGGACAGATACGCAGTATTTT
few	15	-	TRBV2	TRBJ2-5	CASSAGLPGEETQYF	TGTGCCAGCAGCGCCGGACTACCTGGAGAAGAGACCCAGTACTTC
few	14	-	TRBV20-1	TRBJ2-5	CSASGTPAVGTQYF	TGCAGTGCTAGCGGGACTCCCGCCGTGGGGACCCAGTACTTC
few	14	-	TRBV6-2/TRBV6-3	TRBJ1-5	CASSYSGGSQPQHF	TGTGCCAGCAGTTACTCGGGGGGAAGTCAGCCCCAGCATTTT
few	19	TRBD1	TRBV6-1	TRBJ1-3	CASRVDGTGGSSSGNTIYF	TGTGCCAGCAGGGTTGACGGGACAGGGGGATCGAGCTCTGGAAACACCATATATTTT
-	12	-	TRBV20-1	TRBJ1-2	CSARDGRYGYTF	TGCAGTGCTCGGGACGGCCGCTATGGCTACACCTTC
-	12	TRBD1	TRBV11-3	TRBJ2-1	CASRDRGQLQFF	TGTGCCAGCAGGGACAGGGGGCAATTGCAGTTCTTC
-	14	TRBD1	TRBV2	TRBJ1-5	CATSDRGGNQPQHF	TGTGCCACCTCGGACAGGGGGGGCAATCAGCCCCAGCATTTT
medium-sized	14	TRBD1	TRBV2	TRBJ2-6	CASGTGVGANVLTF	TGTGCCAGCGGGACAGGGGTAGGGGCCAACGTCCTGACTTTC
-	12	TRBD1	TRBV30	TRBJ2-7	CAWSVQGGEQYF	TGTGCCTGGAGTGTACAGGGGGGCGAGCAGTACTTC
-	13	-	TRBV7-2	TRBJ2-3	CASSQLKTDTQYF	TGTGCCAGCAGCCAACTAAAGACAGATACGCAGTATTTT
-	17	-	TRBV7-6	TRBJ1-2	CASSLEAVPGGGDGYTF	TGTGCCAGCAGCTTAGAGGCTGTACCGGGGGGAGGAGATGGCTACACCTTC
few	15	TRBD2	TRBV10-3	TRBJ2-7	CAISETSGGPNEQYF	TGTGCCATCAGCGAGACTAGCGGGGGGCCCAACGAGCAGTACTTC
few	15	TRBD1	TRBV5-1	TRBJ1-5	CASSSGQGTAQPQHF	TGCGCCAGCAGCTCGGGACAGGGGACGGCTCAGCCCCAGCATTTT
few	16	TRBD1	TRBV6-1	TRBJ1-2	CASSPAGTGGVYGYTF	TGTGCCAGCAGCCCAGCCGGGACAGGGGGGGTCTATGGCTACACCTTC
once	14	-	TRBV6-2/TRBV6-3	TRBJ1-5	CASSYSRGSQPQHF	TGTGCCAGCAGTTACTCGAGGGGAAGTCAGCCCCAGCATTTT
-	14	-	TRBV7-2	TRBJ1-1	CASSLLLVGLEAFF	TGTGCCAGCAGCTTATTGTTAGTGGGGCTTGAAGCTTTCTTT
few	15	-	TRBV20-1	TRBJ1-1	CSVIIPGRQNTEAFF	TGCAGTGTTATTATACCGGGACGGCAGAACACTGAAGCTTTCTTT
-	13	-	TRBV25-1	TRBJ1-1	CASTNTVLTEAFF	TGTGCCAGCACCAATACAGTCTTGACTGAAGCTTTCTTT
-	12	TRBD1	TRBV11-2	TRBJ1-1	CASSLETGEAFF	TGTGCCAGCAGCTTAGAGACAGGGGAAGCTTTCTTT
few	12	-	TRBV2	TRBJ1-5	CARGDIEGNQHF	TGTGCCAGAGGGGACATCGAGGGTAACCAGCATTTT
-	13	-	TRBV5-1	TRBJ1-1	CASNLNGYGEAFF	TGCGCCAGCAACCTGAATGGGTATGGTGAAGCTTTCTTT
once	17	-	TRBV5-1	TRBJ2-3	CASSLEAFGGLTDTQYF	TGCGCCAGCAGCTTGGAGGCCTTCGGGGGCCTCACAGATACGCAGTATTTT
-	13	-	TRBV12-5	TRBJ1-1	CASGLRVNTEAFF	TGTGCTAGTGGTTTGCGAGTAAACACTGAAGCTTTCTTT
-	12	-	TRBV29-1	TRBJ2-7	CSVVLRVREQYF	TGCAGCGTTGTCCTCAGGGTGAGAGAGCAGTACTTC
medium-sized	16	-	TRBV7-7	TRBJ2-5	CASSLGRTLRQETQYF	TGTGCTAGCAGCTTAGGACGTACATTGAGACAAGAGACCCAGTACTTC
few	12	-	TRBV25-1	TRBJ1-2	CHLGPGNYGYTF	TGTCACCTCGGGCCGGGAAACTATGGCTACACCTTC
few	20	-	TRBV7-2	TRBJ1-6	CASSFTGGGRIFSYNSPLHF	TGTGCCAGCAGCTTCACCGGGGGGGGACGGATTTTCTCCTATAATTCACCCCTCCACTTT
-	17	TRBD2	TRBV6-2/TRBV6-3	TRBJ2-2	CASSYLAGGRNTGELFF	TGTGCCAGCAGTTACCTAGCGGGGGGGCGGAACACCGGGGAGCTGTTTTTT
-	15	TRBD1	TRBV4-1	TRBJ2-3	CASSRTGVGTDTQYF	TGCGCCAGCAGCCGGACAGGGGTAGGCACAGATACGCAGTATTTT
-	13	TRBD1	TRBV15	TRBJ1-2	CATSTRTGEGYTF	TGTGCCACCAGCACCAGGACAGGGGAGGGCTACACCTTC
few	12	-	TRBV2	TRBJ1-2	CASNQGYYGYTF	TGTGCCAGCAACCAGGGCTACTATGGCTACACCTTC
-	15	TRBD1	TRBV6-1	TRBJ1-6	CASSEEADRASPLHF	TGTGCCAGCAGTGAAGAGGCGGACAGGGCTTCACCCCTCCACTTT
-	15	-	TRBV11-3	TRBJ1-2	CASSPPGRGDYGYTF	TGTGCCAGCAGCCCACCTGGAAGGGGGGACTATGGCTACACCTTC
-	14	-	TRBV29-1	TRBJ1-2	CSVGGGQTNSGYTF	TGCAGCGTGGGGGGGGGACAAACCAATTCTGGCTACACCTTC
few	13	TRBD1	TRBV2	TRBJ1-2	CASTMTGGNGYTF	TGTGCCAGCACCATGACAGGGGGAAATGGCTACACCTTC
-	15	-	TRBV12-3/TRBV12-4	TRBJ2-1	CASSLANPVYNEQFF	TGTGCCAGCAGTTTAGCGAACCCCGTTTACAATGAGCAGTTCTTC
-	13	-	TRBV20-1	TRBJ2-3	CSARLGSTDTQYF	TGCAGTGCTAGACTAGGGAGCACAGATACGCAGTATTTT
-	15	-	TRBV27	TRBJ1-2	CASSLGGGGSYGYTF	TGTGCCAGCAGTTTAGGTGGCGGGGGAAGCTATGGCTACACCTTC
-	15	-	TRBV7-2	TRBJ2-7	CASSRDVSGTYEQYF	TGTGCCAGCAGCCGCGATGTCTCAGGGACCTACGAGCAGTACTTC